The 3 T cell receptor beta chains below all came from one sample that was sequenced in a study of shared clonotypes between healthy human individuals. The data were produced by immunoSEQ multiplex PCR, yet TCRdb's version contains in-frame clones alone and is incomplete. The profile covers over a million clones, with around 98.5% appearing a single time and under 0.45% taken by the ten largest. Sequencing used naive CD4+ T cells sorted from blood. Subset noted: CD45RA+ positively selected. Receptors were obtained from a man aged 25-45 years in good health.

This rearrangement joins TRBV5-1 to TRBJ2-3; maybe TRBD1 (5 bases). Trimming left V 2 bases short and J 0 bases short, with 10 bases between. This CDR3 spans 15 amino acids. Per germline, CDR1 SGHRS and CDR2 YFSETQ. The chain's CDR3 is CASSLTGPSTDTQYF. The DNA of the CDR3 is TGCGCCAGCAGCTTAACAGGACCTAGCACAGATACGCAGTATTTT.

This clone appeared a single time. This sequence joins TRBV11-2 and TRBJ1-2; D unclear. The CDR3 consists of 12 residues. Germline lookup yields CDR1 SGHAT and CDR2 FQNNGV. Trimming removed 2 bases at V and 8 bases at J, with 9 bases between. This CDR3 reads CASSLLEFGYTF. The CDR3 DNA follows: TGTGCCAGCAGCTTACTTGAATTCGGCTACACCTTC.

The rearrangement uses TRBV5-4 and TRBJ2-7, with TRBD2 matching over 11 bases. The germline CDR1 and CDR2 sequences are SGHNT and YYREEE (reference sequence). After removal of 5 bases from V and 3 bases from J, the junction contained 7 bases not matched to a gene. The CDR3 is 15 amino acids. The CDR3 DNA sequence: TGTGCCAGCAGAGGCGGACTAGCGGGTGACTACGAGCAGTACTTC. This encodes CASRGGLAGDYEQYF.